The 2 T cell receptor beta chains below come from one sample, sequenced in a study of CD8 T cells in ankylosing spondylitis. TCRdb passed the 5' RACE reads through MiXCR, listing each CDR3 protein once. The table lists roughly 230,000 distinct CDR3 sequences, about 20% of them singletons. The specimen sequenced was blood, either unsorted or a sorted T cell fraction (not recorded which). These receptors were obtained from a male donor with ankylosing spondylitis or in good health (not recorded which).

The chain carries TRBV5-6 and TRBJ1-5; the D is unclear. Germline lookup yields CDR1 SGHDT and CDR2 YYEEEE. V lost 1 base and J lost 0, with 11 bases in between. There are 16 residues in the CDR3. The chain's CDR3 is CASSLPTPDSNQPQHF. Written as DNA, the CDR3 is TGTGCCAGCAGCTTGCCGACACCAGATAGCAATCAGCCCCAGCATTTT. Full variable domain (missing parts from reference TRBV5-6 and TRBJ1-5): DAGVTQSPTHLIKTRGQQVTLRCSPKSGHDTVSWYQQALGQGPQFIFQYYEEEERQRGNFPDRFSGHQFPNYSSELNVNALLLGDSALYLCASSLPTPDSNQPQHFGDGTRLSIL.

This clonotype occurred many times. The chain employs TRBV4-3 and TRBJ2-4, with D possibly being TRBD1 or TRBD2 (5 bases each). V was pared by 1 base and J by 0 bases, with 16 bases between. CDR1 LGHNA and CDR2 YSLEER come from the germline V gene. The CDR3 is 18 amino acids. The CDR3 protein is CASSQGLLGRIAKNIQYF. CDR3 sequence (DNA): TGCGCCAGCAGCCAAGGTTTATTGGGACGAATAGCCAAAAACATTCAGTACTTC.